This entry describes one T cell receptor (beta chain). At one boundary the junction diverges from the germline segment, which might be a read error. TCRdb passed the RT-PCR reads through MiXCR, listing each CDR3 protein once. The sample has around 600,000 distinct CDR3 sequences; around 10% are singletons. Per germline, CDR1 SQVTM and CDR2 ANQGSEA. This CDR3 is 11 amino acids long. The data originate from a study of response to subunit inactivated influenza vaccine. Separately, the same data were catalogued under a study of T cells expressing NK-cell markers. This second study notes: 5'RACE template switching built TCR beta cDNA with unique molecular identifiers. HCMV serostatus: most of the eight sequenced donors positive, one negative. The share of CD8+ T cells held by dominant NKG2C+ clonotypes was 1.0-7.0% in about six donors. Topping the CD3+CD56-NKG2C+ fraction as well were these clonotypes, in four donors.

Sample: PBMCs from blood, taken on the day of vaccination. The chain employs TRBV29-1 and TRBJ2-3; the D is unclear. This receptor was obtained from a man aged 50-59 years who received an inactivated influenza vaccine. Here the CDR3 DNA reads TGCAGCGTCCGGCCCACAGATAAGCAGTATTTT. It translates to CSVRPTDKQYF.